This TCR beta chain was captured by sequencing in a study of post-analysis software for immune sequencing data. In the study overall: Recorded subtypes: relapsing-remitting, secondary progressive, progressive-relapsing; some patients unannotated. Findings and limits, study-wide: Elevated frequency relative to controls characterized 4 or 5 TRBV segments in patients, TRBV5-6, TRBV5-1 and TRBV20-1 among them. Clustering by F measure revealed strong co-clustering among samples prepared together in one batch. Diversity measured as normalized Chao1 was significantly lower in multiple sclerosis patients than in controls.

With regard to this clonotype: Its cognate antigen is unknown.

Germline V gives CDR1 MNHEY, CDR2 SVGEGT. Trimming at V came to 2 bases and at J to 0 bases, leaving 6 bases not matched to a gene. The CDR3 runs 16 residues. The library was made from cDNA and included unique molecular identifiers. In TCRdb, the PCR reads were re-called with MiXCR into one record per CDR3 protein. The sample includes approximately 460,000 distinct CDR3 sequences, roughly 45% of them seen just once. This TCR was sampled from a girl aged 10-17 years with multiple sclerosis. This sequence joins TRBV6-2 or TRBV6-3 and TRBJ2-7; TRBD1 aligns across 8 bases. Sequences were obtained from blood. CDR3 coding DNA: TGTGCCAGCAGTTACGAGACAGGGGCGTACTCCTACGAGCAGTACTTC. Its translation is CASSYETGAYSYEQYF.